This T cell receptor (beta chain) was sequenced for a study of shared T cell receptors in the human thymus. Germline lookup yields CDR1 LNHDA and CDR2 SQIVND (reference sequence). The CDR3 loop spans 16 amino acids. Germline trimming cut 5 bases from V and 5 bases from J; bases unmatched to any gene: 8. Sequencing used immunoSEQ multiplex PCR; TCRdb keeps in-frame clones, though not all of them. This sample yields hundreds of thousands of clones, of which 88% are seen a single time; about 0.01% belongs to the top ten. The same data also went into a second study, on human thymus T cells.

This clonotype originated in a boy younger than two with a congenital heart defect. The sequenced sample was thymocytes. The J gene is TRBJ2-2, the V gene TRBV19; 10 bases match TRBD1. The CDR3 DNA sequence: TGTGCCAGTAGTGCTCCGGGACAGGGGAAAACCGGGGAGCTGTTTTTT. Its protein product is CASSAPGQGKTGELFF.